These 20 T cell receptor beta chains were all obtained from the same sample, sequenced in a study of identical twins (dated by TCRdb to 2016 to 2017). Receptors were amplified or captured by 5' RACE. Sequencing was performed on an Illumina HiSeq 2000. TCRdb passed the public sequencing reads through fastp at Q25 and MiXCR, retaining productive beta sequences. Rows with one shared CDR3 protein collapse into an entry with the most common genes and DNA. Within this sample are more than 350,000 distinct CDR3 sequences, with approximately 9.1% of them counted one time only. The ten largest clones take up 8.5% to 10% of the sample. The sequenced sample consisted of naive T cells sorted from blood. Taken with the paper, the label for cell subset or site translates to: cells isolated with a human naive T-cell isolation kit. The receptor source for this set is a woman aged 45-59 years in good health.

At least ten counts were recorded for this clonotype. V is TRBV6-1 and J is TRBJ2-7; 16 bases fit TRBD2. Trimming at V came to 5 bases and at J to 2 bases, leaving 3 bases not matched to a gene. The CDR3 is 16 amino acids. Per germline, CDR1 MNHNS and CDR2 SASEGT. CDR3 region: CASSPGTSGRAYEQYF. The CDR3 DNA follows: TGTGCCAGCAGTCCCGGGACTAGCGGGAGGGCCTACGAGCAGTACTTC.

This clonotype has a handful of counts. The V call is TRBV4-1, the J call TRBJ2-1, with D uncertain. The CDR3 is 13 amino acids. V lost 0 bases, J lost 15 bases, and 15 bases lay in between. Germline V CDR1 and CDR2: MGHRA, YSYEKL. The CDR3 loop is CASSQDRRVWRFF. The CDR3 nucleotides read TGCGCCAGCAGCCAAGATCGACGCGTGTGGCGGTTCTTC.

This chain uses TRBV20-1 with TRBJ2-7; 7 bases align to TRBD2. V gave up 6 bases and J gave up 5 bases; unmatched junction bases: 4. The CDR3 sequence is 11 residues long. The germline CDR1 and CDR2 sequences are DFQATT and SNEGSKA (reference sequence). The CDR3 DNA follows: TGCAGTGCGCTCCGGGGGGACGAGCAGTACTTC. This translates into CSALRGDEQYF.

This clonotype has only a few counts. V gene TRBV24-1 combines with J gene TRBJ1-2; D is perhaps TRBD1 (6 bases). The CDR3 has 14 amino acids. Per the germline V gene, CDR1 is KGHDR and CDR2 is SFDVKD. V lost 2 bases and J 6 bases, leaving 12 bases between the germline ends. This CDR3 reads CATSDSQGRNGYTF. The DNA for the CDR3 is TGTGCCACCAGTGATTCTCAGGGGAGGAATGGCTACACCTTC.

The rearrangement joins TRBV28 to TRBJ2-1, with 8 bases identical to TRBD2. Germline V gene lookup returns CDR1 MDHEN and CDR2 SYDVKM. The V gene end was trimmed by 3 bases and the J gene end by 4 bases; junction bases not matched to a gene: 11. The CDR3 is 17 amino acids. Here the CDR3 reads CASSLAVSGKIYNEQFF. CDR3 in DNA: TGTGCCAGCAGTTTGGCTGTTAGCGGGAAAATTTACAATGAGCAGTTCTTC.

This clonotype was counted many times. The chain joins TRBV5-6 to TRBJ2-6; D gene unclear. In germline, CDR1 is SGHDT, CDR2 YYEEEE. V lost 4 bases and J lost 2, with 4 bases in between. The CDR3 spans 13 residues. The CDR3 DNA reads TGTGCCAGCAGCGATACTGGGGCCAACGTCCTGACTTTC. It yields the protein CASSDTGANVLTF.

V usage is TRBV10-2 and J usage is TRBJ2-2; 7 nucleotides agree with TRBD1. The CDR3 totals 14 residues. From germline, CDR1 is WSHSY and CDR2 SAAADI. V lost 7 bases to trimming and J lost 3 bases; unmatched junction nucleotides: 5. CDR3 bases: TGCGCCAGCACCATGGGGACAGACACCGGGGAGCTGTTTTTT. Protein: CASTMGTDTGELFF.

This clonotype was counted only a few times. The CDR3 protein is CASSTRGGGDTQYF. In DNA, the CDR3 is TGTGCCAGCAGCACCCGGGGAGGGGGAGATACGCAGTATTTT. The chain uses TRBV3-1 and TRBJ2-3; possible D gene TRBD2, 7 bases. Per the germline V gene, CDR1 is LGHDT and CDR2 is YNNKEL (reference sequence). Between the trimmed V and J ends, which lost 5 bases and 5 bases, there was a span of 14 bases. The CDR3 is made up of 14 amino acids.

The chain couples TRBV7-9 to TRBJ2-7, with a possible D match to TRBD1 (6 bases). CDR3 length equals 15 residues. V gave up 5 bases and J gave up 6 bases, with 20 bases separating them. Germline V gives CDR1 SEHNR, CDR2 FQNEAQ (reference sequence). Here the CDR3 DNA reads TGTGCCAGCAGCCCCATCGGGACAATCTTGGTCGAGCAGTACTTC. Amino acids: CASSPIGTILVEQYF.

This clonotype has a count of ten or more. This rearrangement joins TRBV24-1 to TRBJ2-3; 12 nucleotides agree with TRBD2. The CDR3 loop spans 17 amino acids. The germline V gene encodes CDR1 KGHDR and CDR2 SFDVKD. The V and J ends lost 2 bases and 3 bases, in that order; junction bases with no gene match: 5. The CDR3 protein is CATSDSGLAGSTDTQYF. The CDR3 coding sequence is TGTGCCACCAGTGATTCTGGACTAGCGGGATCTACAGATACGCAGTATTTT.

The V gene is TRBV5-5, the J gene TRBJ2-1; TRBD2 aligns across 8 bases. J was trimmed by 8 bases and V by 3 bases; bases with no gene match: 10. Germline CDR1 SGHKS, CDR2 YYEKEE (reference sequence). The CDR3 spans 15 residues. As DNA, the CDR3 is TGTGCCAGCAGCTCCCGACTCGGACTAGCCCATGAGCAGTTCTTC. This translates into CASSSRLGLAHEQFF. Full variable domain (missing parts from reference TRBV5-5 and TRBJ2-1): DAGVTQSPTHLIKTRGQQVTLRCSPISGHKSVSWYQQVLGQGPQFIFQYYEKEERGRGNFPDRFSARQFPNYSSELNVNALLLGDSALYLCASSSRLGLAHEQFFGPGTRLTVL.

This clonotype was counted a few times. The chain joins TRBV5-4 to TRBJ2-4; D remains ambiguous. The germline V and J ends were trimmed by 4 bases and 3 bases, with 11 bases remaining between them. This CDR3 comprises 14 residues. Per the germline V gene, CDR1 is SGHNT and CDR2 is YYREEE (reference sequence). The DNA of the CDR3 is TGTGCCAGCAGCCGGCGGTGGGGCAAAAACATTCAGTACTTC. It is translated as CASSRRWGKNIQYF.

The rearrangement joins TRBV5-6 to TRBJ2-2; D is uncertain. From germline, CDR1 is SGHDT and CDR2 YYEEEE. V was trimmed by 2 bases and J by 4 bases, leaving 9 bases between them. The CDR3 has 14 residues. Here the CDR3 reads CASSLGTSTGELFF. For the CDR3, the DNA is TGTGCCAGCAGCTTAGGTACAAGCACCGGGGAGCTGTTTTTT.

This clonotype was observed a few times. This chain joins TRBV5-1 and TRBJ2-3, with D hard to call. CDR1 and CDR2 (germline): SGHRS, YFSETQ. V was trimmed by 4 bases and J by 2 bases, leaving 17 bases between them. CDR3 size: 16 residues. The DNA for the CDR3 is TGCGCCAGCAGCCCCTTGGAGCTTGGGATCACAGATACGCAGTATTTT. As protein: CASSPLELGITDTQYF. Full variable domain (missing parts from reference TRBV5-1 and TRBJ2-3): KAGVTQTPRYLIKTRGQQVTLSCSPISGHRSVSWYQQTPGQGLQFLFEYFSETQRNKGNFPGRFSGRQFSNSRSEMNVSTLELGDSALYLCASSPLELGITDTQYFGPGTRLTVL.

The rearrangement joins TRBV10-3 to TRBJ2-3, with D perhaps TRBD2 (5 bases). V was trimmed by 6 bases and J by 2 bases, leaving 9 bases between them. Germline V gene lookup returns CDR1 ENHRY and CDR2 SYGVKD. The CDR3 consists of 13 residues. CDR3 coding DNA: TGTGCCATCAGGCCCGGGGTCACAGATACGCAGTATTTT. Protein sequence: CAIRPGVTDTQYF.

The chain has TRBV12-3 or TRBV12-4 and TRBJ2-5, with D unresolved. The CDR3 has 11 residues. Trimming pared 6 bases from V and 5 bases from J, leaving 7 bases between. DNA for the CDR3: TGTGCCAGCAGAGGAGTGGAGACCCAGTACTTC. Its translation is CASRGVETQYF.

The sample holds many counts of this clonotype. The chain joins TRBV12-3 or TRBV12-4 to TRBJ1-6, with 10 nucleotides matching TRBD1. V shed 4 bases, J shed 10 bases, and the junction held 7 bases outside the gene matches. The CDR3 totals 15 residues. CDR3 sequence reads: CASSSSGTGVSPLHF. DNA of the CDR3: TGTGCCAGCAGTTCCTCCGGGACAGGGGTCTCACCCCTCCACTTT.

The chain has TRBV29-1 and TRBJ2-1; 12 bases align to TRBD1. CDR3 length: 14 amino acids. The germline V gene encodes CDR1 SQVTM and CDR2 ANQGSEA. The trim removed 8 bases at V and 7 bases at J, leaving 9 bases unmatched. The CDR3 loop is CSITGTGGVNEQFF. CDR3 coding DNA: TGCAGCATCACCGGGACAGGGGGCGTGAATGAGCAGTTCTTC.

This chain connects TRBV7-2 to TRBJ2-2; perhaps D is TRBD1 or TRBD2 (5 bases each). Germline loops: CDR1 SGHTA, CDR2 FQGNSA. CDR3 size: 15 residues. Trimming pared 5 bases from V and 4 bases from J, leaving 14 bases between. For the CDR3, the DNA is TGTGCCAGCAGCCTAGGGTCGAGGGGCACCGGGGAGCTGTTTTTT. Protein product: CASSLGSRGTGELFF.

J is TRBJ2-7 and V is TRBV20-1, with 7 bases fitting TRBD2. CDR1 and CDR2 from the germline V gene are DFQATT and SNEGSKA (reference sequence). The CDR3 totals 14 residues. The junction had 6 bases not matched to a gene; V was cut back by 2 bases and J by 2 bases. CDR3 sequence reads: CSARPGTTTYEQYF. CDR3 in DNA: TGCAGTGCTAGACCAGGGACTACTACCTACGAGCAGTACTTC.